This T cell receptor beta chain was retrieved from a study of beta chain features in type 1 diabetes. Whole-study context: What patients shared with healthy donors was a similar profile of age, gender and cell yields.

Reverse transcribing all isolated RNA meant expressed TCRB transcripts were sequenced. Only in-frame clones appear in the TCRdb table, and some are missing; sequencing was by immunoSEQ multiplex PCR. The repertoire consists of hundreds of thousands of clones, with 15% to 19% occurring once and the leading ten covering roughly 0.098%. Study findings and constraints: HLA influence on TCRB rearrangement stayed unresolved here. Researchers report that Type 1 diabetes patients had moderately but significantly shorter TCRB CDR3s across all four CD4+ subsets. Possibly, sequencing cDNA over-represented cells that had high TCR expression levels.

The sample holds a few counts of this clone. Its antigen is still unknown. Germline-derived CDR1 and CDR2 are MDHEN and SYDVKM. This CDR3 is 18 amino acids long. V shed 5 bases and J 6 bases; nucleotides not matched to a gene: 16. The gene calls are TRBV28 and TRBJ2-3; TRBD2 matches at 11 bases. The sequenced material came from naive CD4+ T cells from blood. The sequence was obtained from a man younger than 30 in good health. The CDR3 DNA follows: TGTGCCAGCAGTGCCCCCGGTGGTTCACTAGCGGGAGTTGATACGCAGTATTTT. Its translation: CASSAPGGSLAGVDTQYF.